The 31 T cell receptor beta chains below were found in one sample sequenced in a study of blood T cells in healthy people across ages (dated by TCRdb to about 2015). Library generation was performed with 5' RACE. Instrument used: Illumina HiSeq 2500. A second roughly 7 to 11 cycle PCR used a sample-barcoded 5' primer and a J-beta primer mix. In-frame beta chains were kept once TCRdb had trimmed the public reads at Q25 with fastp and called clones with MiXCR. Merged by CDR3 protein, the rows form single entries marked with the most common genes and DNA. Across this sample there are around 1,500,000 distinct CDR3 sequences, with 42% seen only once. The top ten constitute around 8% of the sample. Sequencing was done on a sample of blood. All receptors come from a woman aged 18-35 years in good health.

The chain's CDR3 is CASSLGRAGTGGRETQYF. The CDR3, as DNA: TGTGCCAGCAGCTTAGGACGGGCCGGGACAGGGGGCAGAGAGACCCAGTACTTC. The rearrangement links TRBV11-2 to TRBJ2-4; 12 bases match TRBD1. Matching the DNA end better, TRBJ2-5 makes the J call doubtful. Germline-derived CDR1 and CDR2 are SGHAT and FQNNGV. The CDR3 totals 18 residues.

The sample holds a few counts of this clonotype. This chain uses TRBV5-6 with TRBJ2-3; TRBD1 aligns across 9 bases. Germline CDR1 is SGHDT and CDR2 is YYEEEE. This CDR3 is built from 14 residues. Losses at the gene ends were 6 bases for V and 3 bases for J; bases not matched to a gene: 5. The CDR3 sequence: CASILQGATDTQYF. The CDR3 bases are TGTGCCAGCATCCTACAGGGGGCAACAGATACGCAGTATTTT.

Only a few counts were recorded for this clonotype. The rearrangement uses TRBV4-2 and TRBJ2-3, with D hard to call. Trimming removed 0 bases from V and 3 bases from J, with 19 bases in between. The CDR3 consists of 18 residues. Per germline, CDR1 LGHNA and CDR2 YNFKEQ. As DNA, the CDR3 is TGTGCCAGCAGCCAAGAGGCCGGTCTAGAGCAGGCAACAGATACGCAGTATTTT. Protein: CASSQEAGLEQATDTQYF.

CDR3 DNA sequence: TGCAGTGCTAGTAAAGGGGGAGGGGGTTACAATGAGCAGTTCTTC. Its translation: CSASKGGGGYNEQFF. The V and J genes are TRBV20-1 and TRBJ2-1; D is perhaps TRBD2 (7 bases). CDR3 size: 15 residues. Germline V gene data show CDR1 as DFQATT and CDR2 as SNEGSKA (reference sequence). The V end lost 3 bases, the J end lost 4 bases, and 16 bases lay between the germline ends.

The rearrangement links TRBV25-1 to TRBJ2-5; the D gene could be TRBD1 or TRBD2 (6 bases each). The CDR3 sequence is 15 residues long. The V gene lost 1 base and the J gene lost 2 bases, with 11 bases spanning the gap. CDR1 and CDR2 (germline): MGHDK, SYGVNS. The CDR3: CASSELPGAQETQYF. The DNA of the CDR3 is TGTGCCAGCAGTGAATTACCGGGGGCGCAAGAGACCCAGTACTTC.

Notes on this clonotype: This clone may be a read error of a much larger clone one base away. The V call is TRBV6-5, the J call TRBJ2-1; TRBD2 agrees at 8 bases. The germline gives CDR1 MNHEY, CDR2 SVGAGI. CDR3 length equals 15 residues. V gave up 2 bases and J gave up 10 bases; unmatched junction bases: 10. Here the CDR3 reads CASSYGGLGSYEQFF. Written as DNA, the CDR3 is TGTGCCAGCAGTTACGGGGGACTAGGTAGCTACGAGCAGTTCTTC.

CDR3 protein: CASSWRKASNTGELFF. As DNA, the CDR3 is TGTGCCAGCAGTTGGCGGAAAGCGTCGAACACCGGGGAGCTGTTTTTT. V gene TRBV5-5 combines with J gene TRBJ2-2, with D hard to call. Looked up from germline, CDR1 is SGHKS and CDR2 is YYEKEE (reference sequence). Trimming took 5 bases from V and 0 from J, leaving 14 bases between them. The CDR3 consists of 16 residues.

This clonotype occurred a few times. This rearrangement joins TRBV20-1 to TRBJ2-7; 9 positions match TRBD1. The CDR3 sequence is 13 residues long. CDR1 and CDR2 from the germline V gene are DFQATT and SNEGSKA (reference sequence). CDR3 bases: TGCAGATCCGGGGGGACAGGGCCCTACGAGCAGTACTTC. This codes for CRSGGTGPYEQYF.

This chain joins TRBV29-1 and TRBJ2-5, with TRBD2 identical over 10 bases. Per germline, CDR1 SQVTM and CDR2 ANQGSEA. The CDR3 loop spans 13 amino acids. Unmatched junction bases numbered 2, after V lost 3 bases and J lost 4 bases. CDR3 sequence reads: CSVELAGGETQYF. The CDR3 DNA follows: TGCAGCGTTGAGTTAGCGGGAGGAGAGACCCAGTACTTC.

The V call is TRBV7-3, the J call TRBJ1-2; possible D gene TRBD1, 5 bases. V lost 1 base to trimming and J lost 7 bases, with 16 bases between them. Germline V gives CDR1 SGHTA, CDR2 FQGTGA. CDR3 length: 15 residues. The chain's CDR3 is CASSLSLGARGGYTF. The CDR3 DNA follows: TGTGCCAGCAGCTTAAGTTTAGGGGCGCGGGGTGGCTACACCTTC.

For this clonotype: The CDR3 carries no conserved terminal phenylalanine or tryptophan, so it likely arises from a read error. The CDR3 here is CASSYSSTSSYEQYS. The CDR3 region has the DNA TGTGCCAGCAGTTACTCATCCACCAGCTCCTACGAGCAGTACTCC. The chain has TRBV6-5 and TRBJ2-7; D remains unclear. Germline V CDR1 and CDR2: MNHEY, SVGAGI. This CDR3 region has 15 residues. The germline V and J ends were trimmed by 0 bases and 0 bases, with 9 bases remaining between them.

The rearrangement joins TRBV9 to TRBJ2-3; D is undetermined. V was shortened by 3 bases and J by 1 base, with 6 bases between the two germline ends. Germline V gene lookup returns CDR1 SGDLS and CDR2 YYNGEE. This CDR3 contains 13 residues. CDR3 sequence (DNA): TGTGCCAGCAGCGCATCGTGCACAGATACGCAGTATTTT. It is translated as CASSASCTDTQYF.

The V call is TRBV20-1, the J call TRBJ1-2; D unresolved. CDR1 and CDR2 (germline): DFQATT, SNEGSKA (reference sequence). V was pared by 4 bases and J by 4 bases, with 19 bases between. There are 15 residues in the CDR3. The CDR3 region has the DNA TGCAGTGCTAATTCGTTCGGGCAGGCCCTCTATGGCTACACCTTC. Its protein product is CSANSFGQALYGYTF.

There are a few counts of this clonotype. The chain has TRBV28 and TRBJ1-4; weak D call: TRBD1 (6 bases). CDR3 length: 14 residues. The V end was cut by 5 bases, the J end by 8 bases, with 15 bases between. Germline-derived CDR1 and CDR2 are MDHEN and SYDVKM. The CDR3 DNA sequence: TGTGCCAGCAGTATGGGGGGGGCTGGCGAAAAACTGTTTTTT. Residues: CASSMGGAGEKLFF.

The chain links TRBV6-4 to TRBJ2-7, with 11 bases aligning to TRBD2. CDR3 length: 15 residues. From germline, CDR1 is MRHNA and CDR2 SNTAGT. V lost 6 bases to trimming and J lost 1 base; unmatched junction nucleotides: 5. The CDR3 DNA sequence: TGTGCCAGCAGATCGGGACTAGCGGAATCCTACGAGCAGTACTTC. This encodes CASRSGLAESYEQYF.

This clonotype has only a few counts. The DNA of the CDR3 is TGTGCCAGCAGCAAGGGCGGGGGTTACAATGAGCAGTTCTTC. Residues: CASSKGGGYNEQFF. J is TRBJ2-1 and V is TRBV7-9; 7 bases match TRBD2. The CDR3 contains 14 residues. The V gene end was trimmed by 5 bases and the J gene end by 4 bases; junction bases not matched to a gene: 5. CDR1 SEHNR and CDR2 FQNEAQ come from the germline V gene (reference sequence). The whole variable domain, filled in from reference TRBV7-9 and TRBJ2-1, reads DTGVSQNPRHKITKRGQNVTFRCDPISEHNRLYWYRQTLGQGPEFLTYFQNEAQLEKSRLLSDRFSAERPKGSFSTLEIQRTEQGDSAMYLCASSKGGGYNEQFFGPGTRLTVL.

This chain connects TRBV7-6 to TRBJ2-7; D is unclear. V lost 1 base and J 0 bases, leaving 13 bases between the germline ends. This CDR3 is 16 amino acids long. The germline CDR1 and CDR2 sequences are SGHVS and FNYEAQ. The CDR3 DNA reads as TGTGCCAGCAGCTTAGGGTTCAGTCCTAGCTCCTACGAGCAGTACTTC. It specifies CASSLGFSPSSYEQYF.

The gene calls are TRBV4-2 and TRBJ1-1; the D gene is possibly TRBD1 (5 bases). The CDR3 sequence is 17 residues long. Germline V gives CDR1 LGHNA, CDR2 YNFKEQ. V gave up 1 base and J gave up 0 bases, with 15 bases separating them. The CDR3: CASSQVGTRVMNTEAFF. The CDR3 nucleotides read TGTGCCAGCAGCCAAGTAGGTACCAGGGTCATGAACACTGAAGCTTTCTTT.

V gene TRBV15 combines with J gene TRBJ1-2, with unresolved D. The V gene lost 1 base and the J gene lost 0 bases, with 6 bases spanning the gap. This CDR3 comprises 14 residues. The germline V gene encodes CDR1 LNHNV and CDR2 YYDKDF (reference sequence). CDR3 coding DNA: TGTGCCACCAGCAGAGCCCCTGCTAACTATGGCTACACCTTC. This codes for CATSRAPANYGYTF.

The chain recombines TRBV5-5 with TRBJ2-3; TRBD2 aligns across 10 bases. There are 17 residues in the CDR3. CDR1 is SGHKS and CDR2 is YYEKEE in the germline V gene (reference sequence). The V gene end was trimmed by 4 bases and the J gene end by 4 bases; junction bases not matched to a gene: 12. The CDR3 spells CASSKGLAVVRADTQYF. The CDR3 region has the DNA TGTGCCAGCAGCAAAGGACTAGCGGTAGTCCGGGCAGATACGCAGTATTTT. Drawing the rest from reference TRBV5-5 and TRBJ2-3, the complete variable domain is DAGVTQSPTHLIKTRGQQVTLRCSPISGHKSVSWYQQVLGQGPQFIFQYYEKEERGRGNFPDRFSARQFPNYSSELNVNALLLGDSALYLCASSKGLAVVRADTQYFGPGTRLTVL.

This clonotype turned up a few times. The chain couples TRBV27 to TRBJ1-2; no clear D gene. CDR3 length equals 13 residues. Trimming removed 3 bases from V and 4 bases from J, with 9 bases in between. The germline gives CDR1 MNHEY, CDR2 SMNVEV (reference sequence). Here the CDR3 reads CASSFISSYGYTF. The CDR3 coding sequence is TGTGCCAGCAGTTTCATAAGTAGCTATGGCTACACCTTC.

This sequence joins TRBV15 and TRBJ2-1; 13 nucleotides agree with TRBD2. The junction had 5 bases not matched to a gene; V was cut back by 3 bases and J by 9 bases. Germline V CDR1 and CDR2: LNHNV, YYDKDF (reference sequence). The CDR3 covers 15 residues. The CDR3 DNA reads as TGTGCCACCAGCAGGGGGACTAGCGGGAAAATTGAGCAGTTCTTC. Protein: CATSRGTSGKIEQFF. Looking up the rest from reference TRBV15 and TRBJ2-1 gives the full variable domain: DAMVIQNPRYQVTQFGKPVTLSCSQTLNHNVMYWYQQKSSQAPKLLFHYYDKDFNNEADTPDNFQSRRPNTSFCFLDIRSPGLGDTAMYLCATSRGTSGKIEQFFGPGTRLTVL.

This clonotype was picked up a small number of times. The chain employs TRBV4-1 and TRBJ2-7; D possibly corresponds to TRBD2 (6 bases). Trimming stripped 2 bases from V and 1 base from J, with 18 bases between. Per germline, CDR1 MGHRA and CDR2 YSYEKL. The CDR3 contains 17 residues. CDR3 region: CASSQSLVGGVSYEQYF. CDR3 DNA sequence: TGCGCCAGCAGCCAATCGCTAGTTGGCGGGGTGTCCTACGAGCAGTACTTC.

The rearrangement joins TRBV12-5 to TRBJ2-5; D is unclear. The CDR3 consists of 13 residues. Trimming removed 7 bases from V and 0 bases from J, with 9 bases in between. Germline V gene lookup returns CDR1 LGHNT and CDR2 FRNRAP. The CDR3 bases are TGTGCTAGTGTACCTCTGTACCAAGAGACCCAGTACTTC. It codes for CASVPLYQETQYF.

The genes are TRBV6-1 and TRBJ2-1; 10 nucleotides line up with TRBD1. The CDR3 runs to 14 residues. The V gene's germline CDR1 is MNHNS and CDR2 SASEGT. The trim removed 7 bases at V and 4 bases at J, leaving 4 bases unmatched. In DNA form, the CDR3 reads TGTGCCAGCATCCCGGGACAGGGGTACAATGAGCAGTTCTTC. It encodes CASIPGQGYNEQFF.

CDR3 sequence reads: CASSFWTGPNYEQYF. The CDR3 nucleotides are TGTGCCAGCAGTTTCTGGACAGGGCCTAACTACGAGCAGTACTTC. This chain links TRBV6-2 or TRBV6-3 with TRBJ2-4, with 8 bases that match TRBD1. The better agreement between TRBJ2-7 and the DNA end casts doubt on the J call. This CDR3 spans 15 amino acids. Germline V gives CDR1 MNHEY, CDR2 SVGEGT.

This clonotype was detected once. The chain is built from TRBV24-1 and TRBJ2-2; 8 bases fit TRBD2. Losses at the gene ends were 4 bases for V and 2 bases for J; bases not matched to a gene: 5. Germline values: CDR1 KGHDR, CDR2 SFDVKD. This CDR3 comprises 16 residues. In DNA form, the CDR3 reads TGTGCCACCAGTGACCAGCGGGGGCTTAACACCGGGGAGCTGTTTTTT. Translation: CATSDQRGLNTGELFF.

In DNA form, the CDR3 reads TGCAGCGTCCCAAAGGCCGGGAACACTGAAGCTTTCTTT. Its protein is CSVPKAGNTEAFF. J is TRBJ1-1 and V is TRBV29-1; no firm D call. Trimming took off 6 bases at V and 1 base at J, with 12 bases between the two ends. CDR3 size: 13 residues. Germline values: CDR1 SQVTM, CDR2 ANQGSEA.

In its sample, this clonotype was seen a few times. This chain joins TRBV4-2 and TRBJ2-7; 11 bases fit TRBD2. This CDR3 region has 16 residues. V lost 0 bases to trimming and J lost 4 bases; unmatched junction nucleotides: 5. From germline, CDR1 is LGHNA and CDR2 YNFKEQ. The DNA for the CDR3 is TGTGCCAGCAGCCAAGAGAGGGGACTAGCGGTTTACGAGCAGTACTTC. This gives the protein CASSQERGLAVYEQYF.

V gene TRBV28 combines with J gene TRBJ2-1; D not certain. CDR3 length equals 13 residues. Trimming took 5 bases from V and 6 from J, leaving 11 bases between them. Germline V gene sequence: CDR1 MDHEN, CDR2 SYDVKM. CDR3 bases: TGTGCCAGCAGTCATCTTGCCCGCAATGAGCAGTTCTTC. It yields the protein CASSHLARNEQFF.

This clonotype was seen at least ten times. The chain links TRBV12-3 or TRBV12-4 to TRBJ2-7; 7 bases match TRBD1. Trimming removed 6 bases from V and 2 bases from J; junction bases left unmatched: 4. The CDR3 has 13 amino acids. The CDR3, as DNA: TGTGCCAGCAGACTGGGACAGACCTACGAGCAGTACTTC. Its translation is CASRLGQTYEQYF.